A single sample gave rise to the 32 T cell receptor beta chains below, sequenced in a study of control samples from healthy donors and cancer patients. Some clones are missing from TCRdb's copy, which holds only in-frame ones; the method was immunoSEQ multiplex PCR. The sample consists of 75,000 to 95,000 clones, roughly nine tenths of them appearing once. Input material: PBMCs. All receptors come from a woman in her 50s with colorectal cancer.

The chain joins TRBV5-6 to TRBJ1-5, with D maybe TRBD1 (6 bases). CDR1 is SGHDT and CDR2 is YYEEEE in the germline V gene. CDR3 length: 15 amino acids. With 1 base removed from V and 5 bases from J, the gap between germline ends came to 13 bases. The CDR3 sequence is CASSLSGVSYQPQHF. The CDR3 DNA sequence: TGTGCCAGCAGCTTGTCAGGGGTTTCCTATCAGCCCCAGCATTTT.

The V gene is TRBV4-1, the J gene TRBJ1-1; 8 bases map to TRBD1. After removal of 4 bases from V and 4 bases from J, the junction contained 2 bases not matched to a gene. Germline assignment: CDR1 MGHRA and CDR2 YSYEKL. CDR3 length: 13 amino acids. The CDR3 DNA follows: TGCGCCAGCAGCCGGGGACAGGTCACTGAAGCTTTCTTT. This translates into CASSRGQVTEAFF.

This chain connects TRBV2 to TRBJ2-5; D gene unclear. The CDR3 sequence is 12 residues long. V dropped 8 bases and J dropped 5 bases, with 12 bases sitting between them. Per the germline V gene, CDR1 is SNHLY and CDR2 is FYNNEI. CDR3 DNA: TGTGCCAGCGGTCAGGCCGCGGAGACCCAGTACTTC. It codes for CASGQAAETQYF.

This clone occurred a few times. This chain uses TRBV10-1 with TRBJ2-7; 7 bases map to TRBD2. Germline CDR1 WNHNN, CDR2 SYGVQD (reference sequence). The CDR3 is made up of 15 amino acids. Trimming at V came to 2 bases and at J to 0 bases, leaving 4 bases not matched to a gene. The CDR3 bases are TGCGCCAGCAGTGAGCGGACTAGGAGCTCCTACGAGCAGTACGTC. This translates into CASSERTRSSYEQYV.

The chain uses TRBV5-6 and TRBJ1-2, with TRBD1 matching 7 bases. The germline CDR1 and CDR2 sequences are SGHDT and YYEEEE. With 4 bases clipped from V and 7 bases from J, the junction kept 13 bases outside the gene matches. There are 15 residues in the CDR3. Here the CDR3 DNA reads TGTGCCAGCAGCACTCCGGGACAGAGAGTTACTGGCTACACCTTC. Its translation: CASSTPGQRVTGYTF.

The table lists this clone with a few counts. V gene TRBV19 combines with J gene TRBJ1-5; TRBD1 aligns across 7 bases. The CDR3 runs 14 residues. Germline V gene lookup returns CDR1 LNHDA and CDR2 SQIVND (reference sequence). V was pared by 7 bases and J by 6 bases, with 9 bases of the junction left unmatched. The CDR3 nucleotides are TGTGCCAGTAACGCAGGGGGTACCATTCAGCCCCAGCATTTT. Amino acid sequence: CASNAGGTIQPQHF.

The chain links TRBV6-2 or TRBV6-3 to TRBJ2-1; D possibly uses TRBD1 or TRBD2 (6 bases each). Germline V gene sequence: CDR1 MNHEY, CDR2 SVGEGT. The CDR3 extends over 15 amino acids. Between the trimmed V and J ends, which lost 2 bases and 4 bases, there was a span of 12 bases. In DNA, the CDR3 is TGTGCCAGCAGTTACGGGGGGCCTGCTTACAATGAGCAGTTCTTC. Amino acids: CASSYGGPAYNEQFF.

The chain uses TRBV7-2 and TRBJ1-2, with D possibly TRBD1 on 5 matching bases. V lost 4 bases and J lost 0, with 9 bases in between. CDR3 length: 14 amino acids. Germline assignment: CDR1 SGHTA and CDR2 FQGNSA. CDR3 sequence (DNA): TGTGCCAGCAGCTCGACAGATTCTAACTATGGCTACACCTTC. This gives the protein CASSSTDSNYGYTF. Full variable domain (outside the CDR3, taken from reference TRBV7-2 and TRBJ1-2): GAGVSQSPSNKVTEKGKDVELRCDPISGHTALYWYRQSLGQGLEFLIYFQGNSAPDKSGLPSDRFSAERTGGSVSTLTIQRTQQEDSAVYLCASSSTDSNYGYTFGSGTRLTVV.

The V and J genes are TRBV9 and TRBJ2-3; the match to TRBD2 covers 9 bases. The junction had 12 bases not matched to a gene; V was cut back by 0 bases and J by 7 bases. The length of the CDR3 is 17 residues. CDR1 and CDR2 from the germline V gene are SGDLS and YYNGEE. The CDR3 sequence: CASSVGQRAGGLNTQYF. The CDR3 bases are TGTGCCAGCAGCGTAGGGCAAAGGGCGGGGGGGCTTAATACGCAGTATTTT.

Here the CDR3 DNA reads TGTGCCAGCTGGCGGGGCTATGGCTACACCTTC. This translates into CASWRGYGYTF. The genes are TRBV6-4 and TRBJ1-2, with D hard to call. The germline V gene encodes CDR1 MRHNA and CDR2 SNTAGT. Trimming left V 8 bases short and J 4 bases short, with 8 bases between. This CDR3 contains 11 residues.

The chain couples TRBV19 to TRBJ1-4; D gene uncertain. The length of the CDR3 is 13 residues. Germline CDR1 is LNHDA and CDR2 is SQIVND (reference sequence). The V and J ends lost 4 bases and 8 bases respectively, with 11 bases between them. The CDR3 bases are TGTGCCAGTAGTACCGAGGGTACCGAAAAACTGTTTTTT. Its translation is CASSTEGTEKLFF.

The chain joins TRBV5-5 to TRBJ2-5, with D possibly TRBD2 on 6 matching bases. CDR3 size: 17 residues. V lost 0 bases and J lost 2, with 17 bases in between. The V gene's germline CDR1 is SGHKS and CDR2 YYEKEE (reference sequence). CDR3 sequence reads: CASSLEALRGSQETQYF. CDR3 DNA sequence: TGTGCCAGCAGCTTGGAGGCTCTGCGGGGTTCGCAAGAGACCCAGTACTTC.

The CDR3 sequence: CASSESSGEEKQFF. The CDR3 DNA follows: TGTGCCAGCAGTGAGAGTAGCGGGGAAGAAAAGCAGTTCTTC. The chain is built from TRBV6-4 and TRBJ2-1, with 8 positions matching TRBD2. The CDR3 totals 14 residues. Germline trimming cut 3 bases from V and 11 bases from J; bases unmatched to any gene: 9. CDR1 and CDR2 from the germline V gene are MRHNA and SNTAGT.

J is TRBJ1-5 and V is TRBV28; 10 bases agree with TRBD1. Germline CDR1 MDHEN, CDR2 SYDVKM. Germline trimming cut 6 bases from V and 2 bases from J; bases unmatched to any gene: 4. This CDR3 has 15 residues. CDR3 DNA: TGTGCCAGCAGCCTGACAGGGGGCGGCAATCAGCCCCAGCATTTT. It yields the protein CASSLTGGGNQPQHF.

The chain has TRBV7-2 and TRBJ2-5; D is unresolved. From germline, CDR1 is SGHTA and CDR2 FQGNSA. The germline V and J ends were trimmed by 1 base and 4 bases, with 4 bases remaining between them. The CDR3 is 12 amino acids. As DNA, the CDR3 is TGTGCCAGCAGCTTAGGACTAGAGACCCAGTACTTC. Protein product: CASSLGLETQYF. The full variable domain, with the rest looked up from reference TRBV7-2 and TRBJ2-5, is GAGVSQSPSNKVTEKGKDVELRCDPISGHTALYWYRQSLGQGLEFLIYFQGNSAPDKSGLPSDRFSAERTGGSVSTLTIQRTQQEDSAVYLCASSLGLETQYFGPGTRLLVL.

V is TRBV10-3 and J is TRBJ2-2, with 9 bases identical to TRBD1. The germline gives CDR1 ENHRY, CDR2 SYGVKD. The CDR3 totals 15 residues. V shed 6 bases and J 7 bases; nucleotides not matched to a gene: 9. In DNA, the CDR3 is TGTGCCATCAGCCCTACAGGGGGCGTCAACGGGGAGCTGTTTTTT. Translation: CAISPTGGVNGELFF.

This clone was observed a few times. The chain uses TRBV2 and TRBJ1-2, with 7 bases identical to TRBD1. The V and J ends lost 7 bases and 6 bases, in that order; junction bases with no gene match: 11. CDR1 SNHLY and CDR2 FYNNEI come from the germline V gene. The CDR3 is 14 amino acids. CDR3 sequence: CASTQGGGWDGYTF. In DNA form, the CDR3 reads TGTGCCAGCACCCAGGGGGGGGGCTGGGATGGCTACACCTTC.

This rearrangement joins TRBV19 to TRBJ2-1, with 9 bases matching TRBD2. The germline V gene has CDR1 LNHDA and CDR2 SQIVND (reference sequence). Trimming at V came to 3 bases and at J to 4 bases, leaving 1 base not matched to a gene. The CDR3 length is 14 residues. CDR3 amino acids: CASSMAGGYNEQFF. For the CDR3, the DNA is TGTGCCAGTAGTATGGCGGGGGGGTACAATGAGCAGTTCTTC.

This chain joins TRBV5-1 and TRBJ2-3; weak D call: TRBD1 (6 bases). Germline V lookup: CDR1 SGHRS, CDR2 YFSETQ. V was pared by 4 bases and J by 1 base, with 13 bases between. This CDR3 is built from 15 residues. The CDR3 DNA reads TGCGCCAGCAGCGCAGGACAGCGACGCACAGATACGCAGTATTTT. Translated, it gives CASSAGQRRTDTQYF.

The V gene is TRBV10-3, the J gene TRBJ1-3; D is unresolved. The CDR3 spans 12 residues. Germline V gene data show CDR1 as ENHRY and CDR2 as SYGVKD. V was pared by 0 bases and J by 13 bases, with 10 bases between. CDR3 coding DNA: TGTGCCATCAGTGAGTCTGCGACACCTATATATTTT. Translating it yields CAISESATPIYF.

V and J are TRBV10-3 and TRBJ2-5, with TRBD1 as a possible D gene (5 bases). Germline lookup yields CDR1 ENHRY and CDR2 SYGVKD. Between the trimmed V and J ends, which lost 4 bases and 3 bases, there was a span of 12 bases. This CDR3 has 14 residues. The CDR3 nucleotides read TGTGCCATCAGTGTGTGGGCAGGGAAAGAGACCCAGTACTTC. It is translated as CAISVWAGKETQYF.

This clone has just one count. The chain couples TRBV4-3 to TRBJ1-2, with 8 bases that match TRBD1. CDR1 is LGHNA and CDR2 is YSLEER in the germline V gene. After removal of 4 bases from V and 6 bases from J, the junction contained 7 bases not matched to a gene. The CDR3 consists of 14 residues. CDR3 in DNA: TGCGCCAGCAGCCCGACGGACAGGGCGGATGGCTACACCTTC. Protein product: CASSPTDRADGYTF.

This clone has just one count. V gene TRBV6-2 or TRBV6-3 combines with J gene TRBJ2-7; D might be TRBD2 (6 bases). The V end was cut by 2 bases, the J end by 1 base, with 9 bases between. Per germline, CDR1 MNHEY and CDR2 SVGEGT. CDR3 length: 14 residues. The CDR3 protein is CASSYRDWSYEQYV. The DNA for the CDR3 is TGTGCCAGCAGTTACAGGGACTGGTCCTACGAGCAGTACGTC.

The rearrangement joins TRBV28 to TRBJ1-1, with 7 positions matching TRBD1. V lost 4 bases and J lost 1; bases outside the gene matches: 6. Germline CDR1 MDHEN, CDR2 SYDVKM. The CDR3 totals 15 residues. The CDR3 nucleotides are TGTGCCAGCAGTTCTTCCGGGACAGAGAACACTGAAGCTTTCTTT. It codes for CASSSSGTENTEAFF. The whole variable domain, filled in from reference TRBV28 and TRBJ1-1, reads DVKVTQSSRYLVKRTGEKVFLECVQDMDHENMFWYRQDPGLGLRLIYFSYDVKMKEKGDIPEGYSVSREKKERFSLILESASTNQTSMYLCASSSSGTENTEAFFGQGTRLTVV.

The rearrangement uses TRBV10-3 and TRBJ1-1; D gene ambiguous. Between the trimmed V and J ends, which lost 11 bases and 5 bases, there was a span of 12 bases. CDR1 and CDR2 from the germline V gene are ENHRY and SYGVKD. The CDR3 is 11 amino acids. The CDR3 sequence: CAVSKGTEAFF. The CDR3 DNA sequence: TGTGCCGTGTCGAAGGGAACTGAAGCTTTCTTT.

This clone occurred once. This chain joins TRBV5-8 and TRBJ2-5, with TRBD2 matching over 7 bases. Looked up from germline, CDR1 is SGHTS and CDR2 is YDEGEE. The junction had 9 bases not matched to a gene; V was cut back by 5 bases and J by 5 bases. The CDR3 runs 14 residues. DNA of the CDR3: TGTGCCAGCAGGGGGGGGACGTCAAGGGAGACCCAGTACTTC. Translating it yields CASRGGTSRETQYF.

The chain combines TRBV6-5 with TRBJ2-1; TRBD2 is a possible D gene (7 bases). From germline, CDR1 is MNHEY and CDR2 SVGAGI. The CDR3 extends over 15 amino acids. Trimming stripped 6 bases from V and 8 bases from J, with 20 bases between. CDR3 coding DNA: TGTGCCAGCAGAGCACGGGGGGCAGTCTCCTATGAGCAGTTCTTC. It specifies CASRARGAVSYEQFF.

This chain uses TRBV12-3 or TRBV12-4 with TRBJ1-3; no clear D gene. This CDR3 has 13 amino acids. V was clipped by 7 bases and J by 0 bases, with 7 bases between them. The CDR3 here is CASTQISGNTIYF. The DNA for the CDR3 is TGTGCCAGCACCCAAATCTCTGGAAACACCATATATTTT.

The rearrangement joins TRBV5-8 to TRBJ2-1, with D tentatively TRBD1 (6 bases). With 4 bases removed from V and 0 bases from J, the gap between germline ends came to 11 bases. The CDR3 contains 15 residues. Germline CDR1 is SGHTS and CDR2 is YDEGEE. This CDR3 is CASSPGQSSYNEQFF. As DNA, the CDR3 is TGTGCCAGCAGCCCTGGACAGAGCTCCTACAATGAGCAGTTCTTC. The variable domain in full, with the rest retrieved from reference TRBV5-8 and TRBJ2-1, is EAGVTQSPTHLIKTRGQQATLRCSPISGHTSVYWYQQALGLGLQFLLWYDEGEERNRGNFPPRFSGRQFPNYSSELNVNALELEDSALYLCASSPGQSSYNEQFFGPGTRLTVL.

V gene TRBV19 combines with J gene TRBJ1-2; the D gene is possibly TRBD1 (6 bases). This CDR3 has 13 amino acids. V shed 6 bases and J shed 5 bases, with 13 bases lying between them. Per the germline V gene, CDR1 is LNHDA and CDR2 is SQIVND (reference sequence). The CDR3 loop is CASSATGYYGYTF. The CDR3 DNA sequence: TGTGCCAGTAGCGCGACAGGTTATTATGGCTACACCTTC.

The chain joins TRBV27 to TRBJ1-1; no definite D call. Germline V CDR1 and CDR2: MNHEY, SMNVEV (reference sequence). This CDR3 has 13 residues. V shed 5 bases and J shed 5 bases, with 12 bases lying between them. The CDR3 here is CASSLIIGTEAFF. The CDR3 DNA reads TGTGCCAGCAGTCTCATTATCGGGACTGAAGCTTTCTTT.

This chain joins TRBV20-1 and TRBJ1-1; the D is unclear. Trimming shortened V by 2 bases and J by 6 bases, and 7 bases separated the two germline ends. The length of the CDR3 is 11 residues. Germline CDR1 and CDR2: DFQATT and SNEGSKA (reference sequence). This CDR3 is CSARSSPEAFF. The DNA of the CDR3 is TGCAGTGCTAGAAGCAGTCCTGAAGCTTTCTTT.